These T cell receptor beta chains were read from a single sample in a study of beta chain features in type 1 diabetes. Assay: immunoSEQ multiplex PCR; the TCRdb copy retains only in-frame clones and omits some. The top ten clones hold over 0.45% of a sample with 300,000 to 400,000 clones, around a tenth of them seen once. What was sequenced was central memory CD4+ T cells from blood. The receptors stem from a man aged 25-45 years with type 1 diabetes. The conserved cysteine and the conserved F or W are not part of the CDR3 here. Each record gives: V gene, clone size, CDR3 protein. For some rows the clone size is stated as once, few or many, or as a class when expanded; others skip it.

TRBV7-9 | few | ASSLGTPGYEQF
TRBV9 | few | ASSVDHVVYEQY
TRBV30 | few | AWSVGGYQPQH
TRBV9 | - | ASSPGVGTQY
TRBV18 | many | ASSPTTETYEQY
TRBV28 | - | ASSLSRDWINPSSYNEQF
TRBV18 | - | ASSPGPRAYEKLF
TRBV27 | many | ASSLRVNTGELF
TRBV7-7 | - | ASGGGQQETQY
TRBV18 | - | ASSPGTGVYEQY
TRBV5-1 | - | ASSLVSPEVETQY
TRBV28 | few | ASSPPRDGTQY
TRBV7-2 | few | ASSLEPGLAGYEQY
TRBV7-2 | many | ASSLASGTKNIQY
TRBV7-2 | few | ASSRRTQETQY
TRBV5-1 | - | ASSWGSAGGDTQY
TRBV10-3 | - | AISEAGTRSYEQY
TRBV7-2 | many | ASSLGFEQF
TRBV11-3 | few | ASSLNSEDAF
TRBV7-9 | few | ASSSTGMDQPQH
TRBV5-1 | few | ASSPPLAGQETQY
TRBV2 | many | ASKSSGSGDTQY
TRBV5-6 | - | ASSPTSAGSYGYT
TRBV7-9 | few | ASSLNAGGAYEQY